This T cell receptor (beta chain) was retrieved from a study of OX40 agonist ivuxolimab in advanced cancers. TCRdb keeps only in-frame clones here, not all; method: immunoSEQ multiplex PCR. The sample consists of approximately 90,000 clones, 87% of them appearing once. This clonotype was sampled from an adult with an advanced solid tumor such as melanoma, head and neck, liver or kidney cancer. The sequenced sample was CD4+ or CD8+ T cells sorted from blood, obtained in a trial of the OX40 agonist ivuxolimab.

The CDR3 DNA is TGCGCCAGCAGCCATAGGGGACAACGAGGGAATGAGCAGTTCTTC. This codes for CASSHRGQRGNEQFF. This sequence joins TRBV4-3 and TRBJ2-1, with D maybe TRBD1 (6 bases). CDR3 length: 15 residues. CDR1 is LGHNA, CDR2 YSLEER, per germline. Trimming took 3 bases from V and 7 from J, leaving 16 bases between them.